The next 21 T cell receptor beta chains were all read from a single sample in a study of T-cell memory formation after mild COVID-19. Via MiXCR, TCRdb re-called the 5' RACE reads, giving one row per CDR3 protein. The sample includes roughly 200,000 distinct CDR3 sequences, about 9.2% seen only once; the top ten take 3.5%. Source material: PBMCs or a T cell subset sorted from them (not recorded which). The receptors stem from a man younger than 35 who had mild COVID-19 (a few samples of this study predate the infection). Cell type and time point are not known.

This clonotype was found a few times. CDR3 residues: CASSPGTATYEQYV. The CDR3 DNA reads as TGTGCCAGCTCACCCGGGACAGCCACCTACGAGCAGTACGTC. The chain recombines TRBV18 with TRBJ2-7, with TRBD1 matching over 7 bases. The J segment lost 2 bases and the V segment lost 3 bases, leaving 4 bases of the junction unmatched. Germline V gives CDR1 KGHSH, CDR2 LQKENI. The CDR3 runs 14 residues.

This clonotype was seen just once. The chain is built from TRBV3-1 and TRBJ2-3; TRBD2 matches 7 bases. The CDR3 is 16 amino acids. J lost 0 bases, V lost 3 bases, and 6 bases had no gene match. Germline assignment: CDR1 LGHDT and CDR2 YNNKEL (reference sequence). The CDR3 DNA reads as TGTGCCAGCAGCCACCGAGCGGGACCTAGCACAGATACGCAGTATTTT. It specifies CASSHRAGPSTDTQYF.

A few counts support this clonotype. The chain joins TRBV6-5 to TRBJ1-4; D gene ambiguous. V gave up 1 base and J gave up 0 bases, with 6 bases separating them. The CDR3 loop spans 15 amino acids. The germline V gene encodes CDR1 MNHEY and CDR2 SVGAGI. The CDR3 region is CASSYYRATNEKLFF. The CDR3 DNA is TGTGCCAGCAGTTACTACAGAGCAACTAATGAAAAACTGTTTTTT.

This chain connects TRBV4-2 to TRBJ1-1, with D hard to call. The CDR3 has 13 amino acids. The germline V gene has CDR1 LGHNA and CDR2 YNFKEQ. Trimming pared 4 bases from V and 5 bases from J, leaving 11 bases between. The CDR3, as DNA: TGTGCCAGCAGCCGCGAGGTGGGGACTGAAGCTTTCTTT. Protein product: CASSREVGTEAFF.

This clonotype has a handful of counts. The chain couples TRBV4-1 to TRBJ2-7; D perhaps matches TRBD1 (6 bases). The V and J ends lost 0 bases and 7 bases respectively, with 19 bases between them. The germline V gene has CDR1 MGHRA and CDR2 YSYEKL. The CDR3 loop spans 16 amino acids. CDR3 in DNA: TGCGCCAGCAGCCAAGATTGGGGGCGGAGAGCTAATGAGCAGTACTTC. Translation: CASSQDWGRRANEQYF.

This clonotype was seen repeatedly, ten times or more. The V call is TRBV11-2, the J call TRBJ1-1; D unclear. The germline CDR1 and CDR2 sequences are SGHAT and FQNNGV. The CDR3 is 14 residues long. V lost 5 bases, J lost 0 bases, and 10 bases lay in between. DNA of the CDR3: TGTGCCAGCAGCCCAGAGGCGGTGAACACTGAAGCTTTCTTT. Encoded protein: CASSPEAVNTEAFF.

This clonotype was detected only a few times. This chain connects TRBV5-1 to TRBJ2-1; 7 nucleotides align to TRBD2. CDR1 is SGHRS and CDR2 is YFSETQ in the germline V gene. The CDR3 covers 16 residues. After removal of 1 base from V and 4 bases from J, the junction contained 8 bases not matched to a gene. The CDR3 here is CASSLSPSGEYNEQFF. DNA for the CDR3: TGCGCCAGCAGCTTGTCTCCCAGCGGGGAATACAATGAGCAGTTCTTC.

The sample holds a few counts of this clonotype. The chain is built from TRBV7-9 and TRBJ2-7; no clear D gene. The CDR3 contains 13 residues. V lost 5 bases to trimming and J lost 4 bases, with 12 bases between them. CDR1 and CDR2 from the germline V gene are SEHNR and FQNEAQ (reference sequence). In DNA, the CDR3 is TGTGCCAGCAGCATCACGTCAGGATACGAGCAGTACTTC. This translates into CASSITSGYEQYF.

About this clonotype: This could be a read error, since a much larger clone is one nucleotide away. V and J are TRBV20-1 and TRBJ2-5, with D maybe TRBD2 (6 bases). This CDR3 comprises 14 residues. The germline gives CDR1 DFQATT, CDR2 SNEGSKA (reference sequence). The ends were cut back, 3 bases at V and 7 bases at J, with 18 bases in the middle. CDR3 region: CSASLERVLATQYF. In DNA form, the CDR3 reads TGCAGTGCTAGCTTGGAGCGGGTGTTGGCGACCCAGTACTTC.

This clonotype was recorded a few times. The gene calls are TRBV20-1 and TRBJ1-1; 7 nucleotides align to TRBD1. The CDR3 is 12 residues long. J was trimmed by 4 bases and V by 6 bases; bases with no gene match: 5. From germline, CDR1 is DFQATT and CDR2 SNEGSKA (reference sequence). The CDR3, as DNA: TGCAGTGCCCATGACAGGGCCACTGAAGCTTTCTTT. As protein: CSAHDRATEAFF.

This clonotype appeared a few times. V and J are TRBV7-9 and TRBJ1-4; D is uncertain. Trimming took off 3 bases at V and 8 bases at J, with 13 bases between the two ends. This CDR3 comprises 14 residues. Per germline, CDR1 SEHNR and CDR2 FQNEAQ (reference sequence). Here the CDR3 reads CASSLTSTDEKLFF. The CDR3 coding sequence is TGTGCCAGCAGCTTGACTTCCACCGACGAAAAACTGTTTTTT.

This chain uses TRBV27 with TRBJ1-1; D call uncertain. There are 14 residues in the CDR3. Trimming removed 5 bases from V and 0 bases from J, with 10 bases in between. Germline assignment: CDR1 MNHEY and CDR2 SMNVEV (reference sequence). CDR3 loop: CASSNLWMNTEAFF. In DNA form, the CDR3 reads TGTGCCAGCAGTAATCTGTGGATGAACACTGAAGCTTTCTTT.

This clonotype has a handful of counts. This chain uses TRBV20-1 with TRBJ2-1; 8 bases are shared with TRBD2. After removal of 8 bases from V and 0 bases from J, the junction contained 9 bases not matched to a gene. CDR1 is DFQATT and CDR2 is SNEGSKA in the germline V gene (reference sequence). This CDR3 spans 15 amino acids. In DNA form, the CDR3 reads TGCAGTACAGCTAGCGGGTCGAGCTCCTACAATGAGCAGTTCTTC. As protein: CSTASGSSSYNEQFF.

This chain joins TRBV27 and TRBJ1-2; D is unclear. Germline lookup yields CDR1 MNHEY and CDR2 SMNVEV (reference sequence). Trimming cost V 5 bases and J 7 bases, with 17 bases left between them. This CDR3 region has 14 residues. The CDR3 protein is CASSPTAGRGGYTF. The CDR3 DNA sequence: TGTGCCAGCAGTCCTACAGCCGGCCGGGGTGGCTACACCTTC.

In this sample, this clonotype turned up a few times. V and J are TRBV6-2 or TRBV6-3 and TRBJ1-2, with a tentative D call TRBD1 (5 bases). This CDR3 has 13 amino acids. V was clipped by 0 bases and J by 7 bases, with 9 bases between them. From germline, CDR1 is MNHEY and CDR2 SVGEGT. DNA for the CDR3: TGTGCCAGCAGTTACTCCGGACAACTTGGCTACACCTTC. Encoded protein: CASSYSGQLGYTF.

This clonotype was observed a handful of times. The chain carries TRBV29-1 and TRBJ2-1; D ambiguous. Trimming shortened V by 6 bases and J by 9 bases, and 12 bases separated the two germline ends. This CDR3 has 11 residues. CDR1 and CDR2 (germline): SQVTM, ANQGSEA. The CDR3 loop reads CSVWQLPEQFF. The CDR3 DNA sequence: TGCAGCGTCTGGCAGCTTCCTGAGCAGTTCTTC.

This clonotype was found many times. The gene calls are TRBV3-1 and TRBJ2-2; the D gene could be TRBD1 or TRBD2 (5 bases each). CDR1 is LGHDT, CDR2 YNNKEL, per germline (reference sequence). This CDR3 contains 15 residues. V lost 5 bases to trimming and J lost 2 bases, with 12 bases between them. The CDR3 spells CASSRGTANTGELFF. The CDR3 region has the DNA TGTGCCAGCAGCAGAGGGACGGCTAACACCGGGGAGCTGTTTTTT. The variable domain in full, completed from reference TRBV3-1 and TRBJ2-2, reads DTAVSQTPKYLVTQMGNDKSIKCEQNLGHDTMYWYKQDSKKFLKIMFSYNNKELIINETVPNRFSPKSPDKAHLNLHINSLELGDSAVYFCASSRGTANTGELFFGEGSRLTVL.

There are a few counts of this clonotype. The CDR3 protein is CASSPGGGTTRTDTQYF. DNA for the CDR3: TGTGCCAGCAGCCCGGGGGGGGGTACCACACGCACAGATACGCAGTATTTT. This chain uses TRBV7-8 with TRBJ2-3; 8 nucleotides agree with TRBD2. V lost 5 bases and J lost 1; bases outside the gene matches: 11. This CDR3 is built from 17 residues. From germline, CDR1 is SGHVS and CDR2 FQNEAQ.

This clonotype was seen more than once but under ten times. This chain uses TRBV11-2 with TRBJ2-6; tentative D call: TRBD1 (5 bases). The V end was cut by 3 bases, the J end by 2 bases, with 14 bases between. The CDR3 contains 17 residues. CDR1 SGHAT and CDR2 FQNNGV come from the germline V gene. The CDR3 DNA follows: TGTGCCAGCAGCTTGTGGGGCAAATCTCCTGGGGCCAACGTCCTGACTTTC. Translation gives CASSLWGKSPGANVLTF. Variable domain in full (rest from reference TRBV11-2 and TRBJ2-6): EAGVAQSPRYKIIEKRQSVAFWCNPISGHATLYWYQQILGQGPKLLIQFQNNGVVDDSQLPKDRFSAERLKGVDSTLKIQPAKLEDSAVYLCASSLWGKSPGANVLTFGAGSRLTVL.

This chain joins TRBV2 and TRBJ2-7, with 15 bases aligning to TRBD2. This CDR3 region has 15 residues. Germline assignment: CDR1 SNHLY and CDR2 FYNNEI. Trimming at V came to 2 bases and at J to 9 bases, leaving 5 bases not matched to a gene. The CDR3 sequence: CASSERGLAGGTQYF. In DNA form, the CDR3 reads TGTGCCAGCAGTGAACGGGGACTAGCGGGGGGTACGCAGTACTTC.

This clonotype was seen many times. This chain uses TRBV7-8 with TRBJ1-6; maybe TRBD1 (6 bases). With 5 bases removed from V and 6 bases from J, the gap between germline ends came to 23 bases. This CDR3 spans 18 amino acids. CDR1 is SGHVS and CDR2 is FQNEAQ in the germline V gene. For the CDR3, the DNA is TGTGCCAGCAGCCCTTGGACAGCGAACCCAGCCGGTAATTCACCCCTCCACTTT. The encoded protein is CASSPWTANPAGNSPLHF.